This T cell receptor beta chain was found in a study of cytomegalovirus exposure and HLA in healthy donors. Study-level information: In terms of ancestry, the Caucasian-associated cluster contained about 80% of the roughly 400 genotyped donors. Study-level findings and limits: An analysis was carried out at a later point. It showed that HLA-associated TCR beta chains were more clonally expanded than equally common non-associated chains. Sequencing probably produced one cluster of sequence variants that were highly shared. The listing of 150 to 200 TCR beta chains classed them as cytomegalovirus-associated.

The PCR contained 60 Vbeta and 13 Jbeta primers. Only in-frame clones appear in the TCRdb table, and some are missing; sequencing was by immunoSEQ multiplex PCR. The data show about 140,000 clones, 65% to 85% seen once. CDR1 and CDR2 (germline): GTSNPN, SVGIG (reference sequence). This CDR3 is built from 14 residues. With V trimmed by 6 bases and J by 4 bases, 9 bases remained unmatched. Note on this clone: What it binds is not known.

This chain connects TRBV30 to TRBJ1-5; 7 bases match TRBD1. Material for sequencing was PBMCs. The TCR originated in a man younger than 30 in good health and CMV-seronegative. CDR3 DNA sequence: TGTGCCTGTACCCCGACAGGGCCGAATCAGCCCCAGCATTTT. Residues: CACTPTGPNQPQHF.